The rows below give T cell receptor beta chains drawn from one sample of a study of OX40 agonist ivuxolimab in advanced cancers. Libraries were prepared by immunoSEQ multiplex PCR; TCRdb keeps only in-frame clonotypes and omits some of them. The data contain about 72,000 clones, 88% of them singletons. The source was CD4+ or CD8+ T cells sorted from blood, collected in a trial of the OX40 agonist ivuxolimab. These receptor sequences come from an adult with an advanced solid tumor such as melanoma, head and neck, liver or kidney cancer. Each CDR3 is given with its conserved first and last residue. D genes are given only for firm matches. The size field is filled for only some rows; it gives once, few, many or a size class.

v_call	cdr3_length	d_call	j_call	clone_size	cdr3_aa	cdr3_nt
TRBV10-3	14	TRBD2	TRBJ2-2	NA	CAISPGGNTGELFF	TGTGCCATCAGCCCGGGAGGAAACACCGGGGAGCTGTTTTTT
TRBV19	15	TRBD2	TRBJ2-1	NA	CASSIVLAGGSEQFF	TGTGCCAGTAGTATAGTACTAGCGGGAGGAAGTGAGCAGTTCTTC
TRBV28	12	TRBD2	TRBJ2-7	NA	CASSRGAYEQYF	TGTGCCAGCAGCCGGGGGGCCTACGAGCAGTACTTC
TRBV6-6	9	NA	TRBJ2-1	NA	CASKYEQFF	TGTGCCAGCAAGTATGAGCAGTTCTTC
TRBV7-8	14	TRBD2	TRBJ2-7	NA	CASSPGLDWGEQYF	TGTGCCAGCAGCCCAGGACTAGACTGGGGGGAGCAGTACTTC
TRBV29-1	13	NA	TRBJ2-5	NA	CSVEKNVGETQYF	TGCAGCGTTGAAAAAAACGTCGGTGAGACCCAGTACTTC
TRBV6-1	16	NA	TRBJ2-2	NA	CASSGSLYTDTGELFF	TGTGCCAGCAGTGGTTCCCTTTACACTGACACCGGGGAGCTGTTTTTT
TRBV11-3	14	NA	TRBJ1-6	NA	CASSFGGSNSPLHF	TGTGCCAGCAGCTTTGGGGGATCTAATTCACCCCTCCACTTT
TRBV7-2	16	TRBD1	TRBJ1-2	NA	CASSLSIGQGAEGYTF	TGTGCCAGCAGCTTAAGCATTGGACAGGGTGCGGAGGGCTACACCTTC
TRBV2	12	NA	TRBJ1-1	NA	CASRPDKTEAFF	TGTGCCAGCCGTCCGGACAAGACTGAAGCTTTCTTT
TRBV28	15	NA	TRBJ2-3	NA	CASSVRGGRTDTQYF	TGTGCCAGCAGCGTTAGGGGCGGACGCACAGATACGCAGTATTTT
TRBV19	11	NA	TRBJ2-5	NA	CASTSGETQYF	NA
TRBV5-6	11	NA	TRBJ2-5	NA	CASSRTETQYF	TGTGCCAGCAGCCGGACGGAGACCCAGTACTTC
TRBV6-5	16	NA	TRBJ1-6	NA	CASSYTSLGYNSPLHF	TGTGCCAGCAGTTACACTTCCCTGGGATATAATTCACCCCTCCACTTT
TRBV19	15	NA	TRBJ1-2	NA	CASSHREREGRGYTF	TGTGCCAGTAGTCACCGGGAAAGGGAAGGCCGTGGCTACACCTTC
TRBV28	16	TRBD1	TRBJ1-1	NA	CASSPTGVLGNTEAFF	TGTGCCAGCAGCCCCACAGGGGTCTTAGGGAACACTGAAGCTTTCTTT
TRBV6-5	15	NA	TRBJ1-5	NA	CASSPGKGAGQPQHF	TGTGCCAGCAGCCCTGGGAAAGGGGCAGGTCAGCCCCAGCATTTT
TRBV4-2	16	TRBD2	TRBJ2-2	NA	CASSQDRLAGAGELFF	TGTGCCAGCAGCCAAGATCGGCTAGCGGGGGCCGGGGAGCTGTTTTTT
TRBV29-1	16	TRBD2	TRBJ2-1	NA	CSGSTSGSIGLGEQFF	TGCAGCGGATCTACTAGCGGGAGTATAGGGCTAGGAGAGCAGTTCTTC
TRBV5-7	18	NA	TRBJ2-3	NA	CASSLGSGPPTSTDTQYF	TGTGCCAGCAGCTTGGGGTCCGGGCCCCCGACGAGCACAGATACGCAGTATTTT
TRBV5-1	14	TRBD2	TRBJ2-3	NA	CASSPRLAPDTQYF	TGCGCCAGCTCCCCGCGACTAGCGCCAGATACGCAGTATTTT
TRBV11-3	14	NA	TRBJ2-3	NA	CASSPNRRGEVVYF	TGTGCCAGCAGTCCTAACAGGAGGGGAGAGGTAGTGTATTTT
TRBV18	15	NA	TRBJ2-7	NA	CASSPAGDGTYEQYF	TGTGCCAGCTCACCGGCAGGGGACGGTACCTACGAGCAGTACTTC
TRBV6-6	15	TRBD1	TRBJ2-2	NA	CASSTGQGNTGELFF	TGTGCCAGCAGTACCGGACAGGGGAACACCGGGGAGCTGTTTTTT
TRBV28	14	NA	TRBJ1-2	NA	CASSFLRGDYGYTF	TGTGCCAGCAGTTTTCTACGGGGGGACTATGGCTACACCTTC
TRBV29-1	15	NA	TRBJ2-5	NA	CSVGAVGGRQETQYF	TGCAGCGTGGGGGCGGTTGGGGGCCGGCAAGAGACCCAGTACTTC
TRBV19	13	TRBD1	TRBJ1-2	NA	CASSTTGGDGYTF	TGTGCCAGTAGTACCACAGGGGGCGATGGCTACACCTTC
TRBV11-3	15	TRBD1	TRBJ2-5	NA	CASSHGTGRQETQYF	TGTGCCAGCAGCCACGGGACAGGCCGCCAAGAGACCCAGTACTTC
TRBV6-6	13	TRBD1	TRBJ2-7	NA	CASRDGTGYEQYF	TGTGCCAGCAGGGACGGGACAGGCTACGAGCAGTACTTC
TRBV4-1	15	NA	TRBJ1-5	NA	CASSQRGHSNQPQHF	TGCGCCAGCAGCCAACGGGGGCATAGCAATCAGCCCCAGCATTTT
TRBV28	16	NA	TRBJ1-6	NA	CASSPNGPSIHSPLHF	TGTGCCAGCAGTCCGAACGGGCCCTCTATCCACTCACCCCTCCACTTT
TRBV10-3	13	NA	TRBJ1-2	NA	CAIMPEGVRGYTF	TGTGCCATCATGCCCGAGGGGGTACGGGGCTACACCTTC
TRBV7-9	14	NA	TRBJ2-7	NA	CASSLGGKVNEQYF	TGTGCCAGCAGCTTAGGGGGTAAGGTCAACGAGCAGTACTTC
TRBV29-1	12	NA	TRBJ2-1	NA	CSVRPSANEQFF	TGCAGCGTTCGACCATCCGCCAATGAGCAGTTCTTC
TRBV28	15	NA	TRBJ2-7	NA	CASSPWQGLSYEQYF	TGTGCCAGCAGTCCCTGGCAGGGCCTTTCCTACGAGCAGTACTTC
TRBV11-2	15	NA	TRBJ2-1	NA	CASSLVGGSYNEQFF	TGTGCCAGCAGCTTAGTTGGGGGATCCTACAATGAGCAGTTCTTC
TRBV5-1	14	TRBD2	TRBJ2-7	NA	CASSVGLAGGEQYF	TGCGCCAGCAGCGTGGGACTAGCGGGAGGTGAGCAGTACTTC
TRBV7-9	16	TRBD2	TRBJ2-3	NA	CAAADSGGLSTDTQYF	TGTGCCGCCGCGGATAGCGGGGGACTTAGCACAGATACGCAGTATTTT
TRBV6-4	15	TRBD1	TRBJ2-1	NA	CASRVLAGGRNEQFF	TGTGCCAGCAGGGTTTTAGCAGGGGGACGGAATGAGCAGTTCTTC
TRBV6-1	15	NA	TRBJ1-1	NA	CASSPLTGGETEAFF	TGTGCCAGCAGTCCTCTAACGGGGGGAGAAACTGAAGCTTTCTTT
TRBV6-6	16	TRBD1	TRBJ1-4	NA	CASSPGQQATNEKLFF	TGTGCCAGCAGCCCGGGACAGCAAGCAACTAATGAAAAACTGTTTTTT
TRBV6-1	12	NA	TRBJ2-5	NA	CASIPRGETQYF	TGTGCCAGCATCCCCCGGGGGGAGACCCAGTACTTC
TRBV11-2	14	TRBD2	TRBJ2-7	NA	CASRFVPAGGEQYF	TGTGCCAGCAGGTTTGTCCCAGCGGGAGGCGAGCAGTACTTC
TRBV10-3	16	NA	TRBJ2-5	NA	CAISGESGLFQETQYF	TGTGCCATCAGTGGGGAAAGCGGTCTGTTCCAAGAGACCCAGTACTTC
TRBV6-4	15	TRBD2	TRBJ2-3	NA	CASSDVFRGSGTQYF	TGTGCCAGCAGTGACGTCTTCCGCGGGAGCGGTACGCAGTATTTT
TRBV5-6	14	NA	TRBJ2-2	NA	CASSLNQGTGELFF	TGTGCCAGCAGCTTAAATCAAGGCACCGGGGAGCTGTTTTTT
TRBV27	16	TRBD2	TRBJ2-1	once	CASSPLTSGIYNEQFF	TGTGCCAGCAGTCCCTTAACTAGCGGGATTTACAATGAGCAGTTCTTC
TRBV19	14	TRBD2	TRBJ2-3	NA	CASTGGGAIDTQYF	TGTGCCAGTACAGGCGGGGGGGCGATAGATACGCAGTATTTT
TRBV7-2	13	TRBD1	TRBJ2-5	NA	CASSRDRQETQYF	TGTGCCAGCAGCCGGGACAGGCAAGAGACCCAGTACTTC
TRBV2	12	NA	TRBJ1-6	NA	CASMAENSPLHF	TGTGCCAGCATGGCAGAGAATTCACCCCTCCACTTT
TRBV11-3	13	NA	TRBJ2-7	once	CASSSRRDHEQYF	TGTGCCAGCAGCTCCAGGAGGGACCACGAGCAGTACTTC
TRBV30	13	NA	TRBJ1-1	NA	CAWRVGWNTEAFF	TGTGCCTGGAGAGTGGGTTGGAACACTGAAGCTTTCTTT